This TCR beta chain was documented in a study of control samples from healthy donors and cancer patients. The length of the CDR3 is 16 residues. Germline lookup yields CDR1 MGHRA and CDR2 YSYEKL. Trimming took off 1 base at V and 8 bases at J, with 17 bases between the two ends. Assay used: immunoSEQ multiplex PCR; TCRdb lists only in-frame clones, some missing. The sample gives tens of thousands of clones, just over 90% of which show up once; roughly 0.8% is in the top ten. V gene TRBV4-1 combines with J gene TRBJ1-4; D is undetermined. Material: PBMCs. This clonotype was obtained from a man aged 25 to 40 with colorectal cancer. The CDR3 DNA follows: TGCGCCAGCAGCCAAGCCCTCGACTTGAGGCGAGAAAAACTGTTTTTT. It encodes CASSQALDLRREKLFF.